Shown below are 8 T cell receptor beta chains from a single sample sequenced in a study of metastatic and nonmetastatic thyroid tumors. TCRdb reprocessed the PCR reads using MiXCR. The sample holds more than 9,000 clones; roughly 28% are singletons and the top ten take 10%. Every patient underwent thyroid surgery untreated. The material sequenced was tumor tissue. These receptors were collected from a male donor with papillary thyroid cancer or a benign thyroid nodule (not recorded which). Some clones in this sample may be carry-over from other donors' samples.

By share, this clone ranks as medium-sized. The chain combines TRBV7-8 with TRBJ2-7; 10 bases map to TRBD2. The J segment lost 3 bases and the V segment lost 5 bases, leaving 7 bases of the junction unmatched. The CDR3 consists of 15 residues. Germline V gene data show CDR1 as SGHVS and CDR2 as FQNEAQ. The CDR3, as DNA: TGTGCCAGCAGCCCAAGGGGACTAGCGATCTACGAGCAGTACTTC. Translated, it gives CASSPRGLAIYEQYF.

The chain carries TRBV18 and TRBJ1-1; 7 nucleotides agree with TRBD1. Germline V gene data show CDR1 as KGHSH and CDR2 as LQKENI. The junction had 0 bases not matched to a gene; V was cut back by 8 bases and J by 0 bases. The CDR3 contains 12 residues. The CDR3 is CASGQVNTEAFF. Written as DNA, the CDR3 is TGTGCCAGCGGACAGGTGAACACTGAAGCTTTCTTT.

This clone was observed a handful of times. V usage is TRBV6-2 or TRBV6-3 and J usage is TRBJ2-3, with TRBD2 matching over 9 bases. The junction had 6 bases not matched to a gene; V was cut back by 8 bases and J by 0 bases. The CDR3 extends over 15 amino acids. The germline CDR1 and CDR2 sequences are MNHEY and SVGEGT. The CDR3 reads CASSKTSGSTDTQYF. The CDR3 nucleotides are TGTGCCAGCTCCAAGACTAGCGGTAGCACAGATACGCAGTATTTT.

The gene calls are TRBV18 and TRBJ1-3, with D possibly being TRBD1 (5 bases). Trimming took off 5 bases at V and 0 bases at J, with 11 bases between the two ends. The CDR3 runs to 15 residues. Germline V lookup: CDR1 KGHSH, CDR2 LQKENI. CDR3 in amino acids: CASSFRQFSGNTIYF. The CDR3 nucleotides are TGTGCCAGCTCATTCAGACAGTTCTCTGGAAACACCATATATTTT.

This clone ranks as medium-sized. The chain joins TRBV6-2 or TRBV6-3 to TRBJ2-1; the match to TRBD2 covers 10 bases. CDR1 is MNHEY, CDR2 SVGEGT, per germline. This CDR3 has 14 residues. Germline trimming cut 7 bases from V and 7 bases from J; bases unmatched to any gene: 7. The CDR3 DNA reads TGTGCCAGCATCCGTAGCGGGAGGTTAAATGAGCAGTTCTTC. Residues: CASIRSGRLNEQFF.

The J gene is TRBJ2-3, the V gene TRBV18, with D unclear. In germline, CDR1 is KGHSH, CDR2 LQKENI. V lost 0 bases, J lost 6 bases, and 10 bases lay in between. This CDR3 contains 14 residues. The CDR3 DNA sequence: TGTGCCAGCTCACCACCGTCCAGAATTGATACGCAGTATTTT. Its protein is CASSPPSRIDTQYF.

This chain joins TRBV6-4 and TRBJ2-5, with TRBD2 identical over 12 bases. The CDR3 spans 15 residues. Germline lookup yields CDR1 MRHNA and CDR2 SNTAGT. Losses at the gene ends were 3 bases for V and 6 bases for J; bases not matched to a gene: 5. Written as DNA, the CDR3 is TGTGCCAGCAGTGATGGGACTAGCGGGTTGAAGACCCAGTACTTC. Its protein product is CASSDGTSGLKTQYF.

This clone is medium-sized in the sample. The rearrangement links TRBV12-3 or TRBV12-4 to TRBJ1-1; weak D call: TRBD1 (6 bases). V shed 4 bases and J shed 4 bases, with 13 bases lying between them. The CDR3 is 14 residues long. CDR3 nucleotides: TGTGCCAGCAGTTCACAGGGAAGTAGCACTGAAGCTTTCTTT. This gives the protein CASSSQGSSTEAFF.